One sample yielded the 9 T cell receptor beta chains listed below, sequenced in a study of blood T cell repertoires in COVID-19. The table came from immunoSEQ multiplex PCR; TCRdb's copy has only in-frame clones and leaves some out. The data hold roughly 63,000 clones, with 85% to 90% observed a single time. The source material was peripheral blood. The receptors shown here come from a man aged 55 to 70 with acute or convalescent COVID-19.

V and J are TRBV7-2 and TRBJ1-4; 10 nucleotides agree with TRBD1. The CDR3 has 17 residues. CDR1 is SGHTA and CDR2 is FQGNSA in the germline V gene. The J segment lost 8 bases and the V segment lost 4 bases, leaving 13 bases of the junction unmatched. This CDR3 reads CASSYLRDRGKGEKLFF. The CDR3 DNA reads TGTGCCAGCAGCTACCTCCGGGACAGGGGTAAAGGGGAAAAACTGTTTTTT.

CDR3 amino acids: CASSPGTRETQYF. The CDR3 DNA reads TGCGCCAGCAGCCCCGGGACACGGGAGACCCAGTACTTC. The chain is built from TRBV5-1 and TRBJ2-5; perhaps TRBD1 as D (6 bases). Germline V gene lookup returns CDR1 SGHRS and CDR2 YFSETQ. There are 13 residues in the CDR3. Deletions cut 4 bases from V and 5 bases from J, with 12 bases between. Filled out from reference TRBV5-1 and TRBJ2-5, the complete variable domain reads KAGVTQTPRYLIKTRGQQVTLSCSPISGHRSVSWYQQTPGQGLQFLFEYFSETQRNKGNFPGRFSGRQFSNSRSEMNVSTLELGDSALYLCASSPGTRETQYFGPGTRLLVL.

The chain employs TRBV6-5 and TRBJ1-4, with a tentative D call TRBD1 (6 bases). The CDR3 is 13 residues long. CDR1 MNHEY and CDR2 SVGAGI come from the germline V gene. Trimming took off 6 bases at V and 14 bases at J, with 19 bases between the two ends. CDR3 sequence reads: CASRGDTTAALFF. CDR3 in DNA: TGTGCCAGCAGGGGGGACACAACGGCGGCCCTGTTTTTT.

The V call is TRBV19, the J call TRBJ1-5; D gene uncertain. The germline V gene has CDR1 LNHDA and CDR2 SQIVND (reference sequence). Deletions cut 4 bases from V and 3 bases from J, with 13 bases between. The CDR3 is 15 residues long. The chain's CDR3 is CASSTYLGNNQPQHF. The CDR3 nucleotides are TGTGCCAGTAGTACCTACCTGGGCAACAATCAGCCCCAGCATTTT.

The rearrangement uses TRBV28 and TRBJ1-4, with 8 positions matching TRBD1. With V trimmed by 5 bases and J by 8 bases, 10 bases remained unmatched. Per germline, CDR1 MDHEN and CDR2 SYDVKM. The CDR3 has 15 amino acids. In nucleotides, the CDR3 is TGTGCCAGCAGTCGTTTAGTCCGGGACAGGGAAAAACTGTTTTTT. This encodes CASSRLVRDREKLFF.

The rearrangement links TRBV28 to TRBJ1-1; possibly TRBD1 for D (5 bases). From germline, CDR1 is MDHEN and CDR2 SYDVKM. V was pared by 5 bases and J by 6 bases, with 10 bases between. This CDR3 spans 12 amino acids. This CDR3 is CASSRGTAEAFF. CDR3 DNA sequence: TGTGCCAGCAGTCGGGGGACGGCTGAAGCTTTCTTT.

The chain carries TRBV11-2 and TRBJ1-1; perhaps TRBD1 as D (6 bases). Trimming shortened V by 3 bases and J by 0 bases, and 14 bases separated the two germline ends. CDR3 size: 16 residues. The germline V gene has CDR1 SGHAT and CDR2 FQNNGV. The CDR3 bases are TGTGCCAGCAGCTTGACATCAGGACAGATGAACACTGAAGCTTTCTTT. This translates into CASSLTSGQMNTEAFF.

The chain combines TRBV9 with TRBJ1-1; D is ambiguous. This CDR3 is 14 amino acids long. The V and J ends lost 0 bases and 1 base respectively, with 7 bases between them. CDR1 SGDLS and CDR2 YYNGEE come from the germline V gene. Written as DNA, the CDR3 is TGTGCCAGCAGCGTAGGTGCTAAGAACACTGAAGCTTTCTTT. Translated, it gives CASSVGAKNTEAFF.

The chain links TRBV27 to TRBJ1-4, with 7 nucleotides matching TRBD1. Germline V gene data show CDR1 as MNHEY and CDR2 as SMNVEV (reference sequence). V was pared by 4 bases and J by 4 bases, with 9 bases of the junction left unmatched. CDR3 length equals 16 residues. This chain's CDR3 is CASSSRQGVNNEKLFF. In nucleotides, the CDR3 is TGTGCCAGCAGTTCCCGACAGGGCGTTAATAATGAAAAACTGTTTTTT.